This T cell receptor (beta chain) was recorded in a study of blood T cell repertoires in COVID-19. Study-wide background: Samples of COVID-19 (acute and convalescent) were obtained from the United States, Italy and Spain.

Original processing methods: Amplification from reference gene primers served as the basis for estimated nucleated cell counts. Only in-frame clones appear in the TCRdb table, and some are missing; sequencing was by immunoSEQ multiplex PCR. V, J and clone size reflect that table, while D and trimming were determined from the DNA. The sample contains around 50,000 clones, 90% of which appear only once. Sequencing was carried out using peripheral blood. The receptor was derived from a human donor in a cohort sampled during active COVID-19.

For the CDR3, the DNA is TGTGCCAGCAGCCAGACAGGGGGAACGGTTGGTGAAAAACTGTTTTTT. This codes for CASSQTGGTVGEKLFF. The chain has TRBV7-3 and TRBJ1-4; 9 nucleotides match TRBD1. The CDR3 is made up of 16 amino acids. With 5 bases clipped from V and 7 bases from J, the junction kept 11 bases outside the gene matches. Germline CDR1 reads SGHTA; CDR2 reads FQGTGA.